A selection of T cell receptor beta chains follows, all from one sample in a study of OX40 agonist ivuxolimab in advanced cancers. Profiling relied on immunoSEQ multiplex PCR, and the TCRdb table lists in-frame clones only, not all of them. The data show 50,000 to 65,000 clones, 80% to 90% seen once. The starting material was CD4+ or CD8+ T cells sorted from blood, obtained in a trial of the OX40 agonist ivuxolimab. Every receptor here comes from an adult with an advanced solid tumor such as melanoma, head and neck, liver or kidney cancer. CDR3s include the opening cysteine and the closing phenylalanine or tryptophan. Each record gives: CDR3 DNA, CDR3 protein, D gene, V gene, clone size, J gene. A D gene is named only where the DNA matches it firmly. Part of the rows lack a size; the others show once, few, many or a class for expanded clones.

CDR3nt: TGTGCCAGCAATGAGGGCGGCACAGATACGCAGTATTTT
CDR3aa: CASNEGGTDTQYF
d_gene: .
v_gene: TRBV2
abundance: .
j_gene: TRBJ2-3

CDR3nt: TGTGCCAGCGTCCCGGGACTAGCGGGGGGCGGGTTGAATGAGCAGTTCTTC
CDR3aa: CASVPGLAGGGLNEQFF
d_gene: TRBD2
v_gene: TRBV7-6
abundance: .
j_gene: TRBJ2-1

CDR3nt: TGCGCCAGCAGCCTGGGGACAGACGGACAGCCCCAGCATTTT
CDR3aa: CASSLGTDGQPQHF
d_gene: TRBD1
v_gene: TRBV5-1
abundance: .
j_gene: TRBJ1-5

CDR3nt: TGTGCCAGCAGCCATCACAGGGGGCCGATCACAGATACGCAGTATTTT
CDR3aa: CASSHHRGPITDTQYF
d_gene: TRBD1
v_gene: TRBV7-2
abundance: .
j_gene: TRBJ2-3

CDR3nt: TGCGCCAGCAGCCCGAGCGATGAGGCATATCAGCCCCAGCATTTT
CDR3aa: CASSPSDEAYQPQHF
d_gene: .
v_gene: TRBV4-1
abundance: .
j_gene: TRBJ1-5

CDR3nt: TGCGCCAGCAGCTTGGCTCAAAAGAGCACAGATACGCAGTATTTT
CDR3aa: CASSLAQKSTDTQYF
d_gene: .
v_gene: TRBV5-1
abundance: .
j_gene: TRBJ2-3

CDR3nt: TGTGCCAGCAGCTTGCCAGGGTTAAACGAGCAGTTCTTC
CDR3aa: CASSLPGLNEQFF
d_gene: .
v_gene: TRBV5-6
abundance: .
j_gene: TRBJ2-1

CDR3nt: TGTGCCAGCAGCTTTAGACAGGGTCAAACCTTGAACACTGAAGCTTTCTTT
CDR3aa: CASSFRQGQTLNTEAFF
d_gene: TRBD1
v_gene: TRBV11-2
abundance: .
j_gene: TRBJ1-1

CDR3nt: TGTGCCAGTAGTATACGTGGCCAGGGGGCGGATCAGCCCCAGCATTTT
CDR3aa: CASSIRGQGADQPQHF
d_gene: TRBD1
v_gene: TRBV19
abundance: once
j_gene: TRBJ1-5

CDR3nt: TGTGCCACCAGCAGAGACACGGGGGCGAACACCGGGGAGCTGTTTTTT
CDR3aa: CATSRDTGANTGELFF
d_gene: .
v_gene: TRBV15
abundance: .
j_gene: TRBJ2-2

CDR3nt: TGCAGCGTCAAAAGGACGGGCTCCTACGAGCAGTACTTC
CDR3aa: CSVKRTGSYEQYF
d_gene: .
v_gene: TRBV29-1
abundance: .
j_gene: TRBJ2-7

CDR3nt: TGTGCCAGCGGGGGGAGAACAGGACCAATAGACCAAAAAAAGACTAACACTGAAGCTTTCTTT
CDR3aa: CASGGRTGPIDQKKTNTEAFF
d_gene: .
v_gene: TRBV21-1
abundance: .
j_gene: TRBJ1-1

CDR3nt: TGTGCCAGCAGCGTAGGGGACAAGGGGGCCTGGGAGCTGTTTTTT
CDR3aa: CASSVGDKGAWELFF
d_gene: TRBD1
v_gene: TRBV9
abundance: .
j_gene: TRBJ2-2

CDR3nt: TGTGCCAGCAGCATATTGACAGGGTGGGACGGCTACACCTTC
CDR3aa: CASSILTGWDGYTF
d_gene: TRBD1
v_gene: TRBV6-5
abundance: .
j_gene: TRBJ1-2

CDR3nt: TGTGCCAGCAGCGCCAGCGGGAATACTCCCGGGGAGCTGTTTTTT
CDR3aa: CASSASGNTPGELFF
d_gene: TRBD2
v_gene: TRBV11-2
abundance: .
j_gene: TRBJ2-2

CDR3nt: TGTGCCTGGGACGGGACAGACCACTATGGCTACACCTTC
CDR3aa: CAWDGTDHYGYTF
d_gene: TRBD1
v_gene: TRBV30
abundance: .
j_gene: TRBJ1-2

CDR3nt: TGCGCCAGCACCGAACAAGAGACCCAGTACTTC
CDR3aa: CASTEQETQYF
d_gene: .
v_gene: TRBV5-1
abundance: few
j_gene: TRBJ2-5

CDR3nt: TGTGCCAGCAGCTCCCAGCCGGCAGATACGCAGTATTTT
CDR3aa: CASSSQPADTQYF
d_gene: .
v_gene: TRBV7-2
abundance: .
j_gene: TRBJ2-3

CDR3nt: .
CDR3aa: CASRFWPRDRTEAFF
d_gene: .
v_gene: TRBV12-2
abundance: .
j_gene: TRBJ1-1

CDR3nt: TGCAGCGTGGCCCCGCAGGGGGCAGGGGAAAAACTGTTTTTT
CDR3aa: CSVAPQGAGEKLFF
d_gene: TRBD1
v_gene: TRBV29-1
abundance: .
j_gene: TRBJ1-4

CDR3nt: TGCGCCAGCAGCGCGGGACTAGCGGGAGAGTTGGAGACCCAGTACTTC
CDR3aa: CASSAGLAGELETQYF
d_gene: TRBD2
v_gene: TRBV5-1
abundance: .
j_gene: TRBJ2-5

CDR3nt: TGTGCCAGCAGCCCCGACAGTGGCTACACCTTC
CDR3aa: CASSPDSGYTF
d_gene: .
v_gene: TRBV28
abundance: .
j_gene: TRBJ1-2

CDR3nt: TGTGCCAGCAGCTTAGGGGTCGGCCTTTACAATGAGCAGTTCTTC
CDR3aa: CASSLGVGLYNEQFF
d_gene: .
v_gene: TRBV7-3
abundance: .
j_gene: TRBJ2-1

CDR3nt: TGCGCCAGCAGCCAAGGTGGGCAGGGATGGAGCAATCAGCCCCAGCATTTT
CDR3aa: CASSQGGQGWSNQPQHF
d_gene: .
v_gene: TRBV4-1
abundance: few
j_gene: TRBJ1-5

CDR3nt: TGTGCCAGCAGTTGGAACAGGGCTGGTGAAGCTTTCTTT
CDR3aa: CASSWNRAGEAFF
d_gene: .
v_gene: TRBV27
abundance: .
j_gene: TRBJ1-1

CDR3nt: TGTGCCAGCAGTTTGTGGGGCGCTGTTGAGACCCAGTACTTC
CDR3aa: CASSLWGAVETQYF
d_gene: .
v_gene: TRBV28
abundance: .
j_gene: TRBJ2-5